The sequence of this TCR beta chain was determined in a study of T-cell reconstitution after alpha-beta-depleted transplantation in children. V lost 2 bases and J 6 bases, leaving 8 bases between the germline ends. The CDR3 contains 12 residues. Per the germline V gene, CDR1 is ENHRY and CDR2 is SYGVKD. Findings of the study overall: T-cell counts and diversity at one year following transplant were attributed mainly to newly produced T cells.

There are many counts of this clonotype. The antigen remains unidentified. Preparation of the TCRbeta library involved a method that used unique molecular identifiers. TCRdb reanalysed the PCR reads using MiXCR and keeps one entry per CDR3 protein. The sample lists just under 150,000 distinct CDR3 sequences; 7.5% to 9% were seen once. Sequences were derived from PBMCs, mostly from graft donor cells, sampled 180 days after TCRalphabeta/CD19-depleted stem cell transplant. The gene calls are TRBV10-3 and TRBJ2-7, with unresolved D. The TCR sequence derives from a female patient aged 2-10 years who had a stem cell transplant for congenital amegakaryocytic thrombocytopenia, so the T cells may come from the graft donor. In DNA, the CDR3 is TGTGCCATCAGTGAGCGACGGAGCGAGCAGTACTTC. Amino acids: CAISERRSEQYF.